This record looks at one T cell receptor beta chain sequence and its context. The data originate from a study of blood T cell repertoires in COVID-19. Study as a whole: Sources were T cells, B-cell-depleted T cells, or PBMCs; the material itself was cDNA or gDNA.

Germline V gene lookup returns CDR1 LNHDA and CDR2 SQIVND (reference sequence). This CDR3 is 15 amino acids long. V trimming: 8 bases; J trimming: 0 bases; junction bases outside the gene matches: 7. The authors' processing: By means of reference gene primer amplification, nucleated cell counts were estimated. This table comes from immunoSEQ multiplex PCR, and its TCRdb copy is limited to in-frame clones, with some not included. V, J and clone size derive from that table, while D and trimming were established from the DNA sequence. The sample contains about 69,000 clones, roughly 80% of which appear only once.

This chain links TRBV19 with TRBJ1-3, with 7 nucleotides matching TRBD1. The source material was peripheral blood. The TCR sequence derives from a woman older than 75 with acute or convalescent COVID-19. The CDR3 nucleotides read TGTGCCAGTCATCGGGACAGCAGCTCTGGAAACACCATATATTTT. Its protein is CASHRDSSSGNTIYF.